In this sample, the clone carrying this T cell receptor beta chain turned up once. The data were taken from a study of blood T cell repertoires in COVID-19. For the study at large: Sources were T cells, B-cell-depleted T cells, or PBMCs; the material itself was cDNA or gDNA.

There are 13 residues in the CDR3. Authors' data handling: Amplification from reference gene primers served as the basis for estimated nucleated cell counts. Data came from immunoSEQ multiplex PCR; TCRdb stores just in-frame clones and leaves some out. That table supplies the V and J calls and clone size; D and trimming were determined from the DNA. The table has about 17,000 clones, 91% seen once; the top ten hold about 4.7%. Sequences were obtained from peripheral blood. This receptor was identified in a man aged 55 to 70 with active COVID-19. The chain links TRBV12-2 to TRBJ2-1; TRBD2, the table's D call, lacks a check against the DNA. TRBV12-2 is reported as a pseudogene. CDR3: CASRLLDSNEQFF. The CDR3 DNA reads TGTGCAAGTCGCCTACTAGATTCCAATGAGCAGTTCTTC.